The next 21 T cell receptor beta chains were all read from a single sample in a study of T cell responses to AZD1222 COVID-19 vaccine. The data were produced by immunoSEQ multiplex PCR, yet TCRdb's version contains in-frame clones alone and is incomplete. The table lists about 79,000 clones, about 92% of them singletons. The sample was peripheral blood, taken on day 0 of MenACWY control vaccination. All receptors derive from an adult in good health.

CDR3 amino acids: CASSITQETQYF. CDR3 nucleotide sequence: TGTGCCAGCAGCATAACCCAAGAGACCCAGTACTTC. The chain joins TRBV7-2 to TRBJ2-5; D gene unclear. Between the trimmed V and J ends, which lost 5 bases and 1 base, there was a span of 5 bases. CDR3 size: 12 residues. Germline values: CDR1 SGHTA, CDR2 FQGNSA.

V is TRBV15 and J is TRBJ1-4; 7 nucleotides match TRBD1. This CDR3 contains 17 residues. Germline values: CDR1 LNHNV, CDR2 YYDKDF (reference sequence). V was pared by 5 bases and J by 0 bases, with 9 bases of the junction left unmatched. CDR3 residues: CATSPGGLGATNEKLFF. In nucleotides, the CDR3 is TGTGCCACCAGCCCAGGGGGATTAGGCGCAACTAATGAAAAACTGTTTTTT. The whole variable domain, filled in from reference TRBV15 and TRBJ1-4, reads DAMVIQNPRYQVTQFGKPVTLSCSQTLNHNVMYWYQQKSSQAPKLLFHYYDKDFNNEADTPDNFQSRRPNTSFCFLDIRSPGLGDTAMYLCATSPGGLGATNEKLFFGSGTQLSVL.

The chain employs TRBV19 and TRBJ1-5, with TRBD1 matching 7 bases. Germline lookup yields CDR1 LNHDA and CDR2 SQIVND (reference sequence). Trimming took 6 bases from V and 1 from J; bases not matched to a gene: 6. The CDR3 runs 15 residues. The CDR3 is CASRDPGQSNQPQHF. CDR3 coding DNA: TGTGCCAGTAGAGATCCGGGACAGAGCAATCAGCCCCAGCATTTT. The variable domain in full, completed from reference TRBV19 and TRBJ1-5, reads DGGITQSPKYLFRKEGQNVTLSCEQNLNHDAMYWYRQDPGQGLRLIYYSQIVNDFQKGDIAEGYSVSREKKESFPLTVTSAQKNPTAFYLCASRDPGQSNQPQHFGDGTRLSIL.

The J gene is TRBJ2-5, the V gene TRBV10-1; possibly TRBD1 or TRBD2 for D (5 bases each). The germline CDR1 and CDR2 sequences are WNHNN and SYGVQD (reference sequence). The germline V and J ends were trimmed by 4 bases and 7 bases, with 13 bases remaining between them. The length of the CDR3 is 13 residues. The CDR3 is CASSGQSAGTQYF. The DNA of the CDR3 is TGCGCCAGCAGTGGACAGAGCGCGGGGACCCAGTACTTC.

The rearrangement uses TRBV6-4 and TRBJ1-6; 10 bases fit TRBD1. Germline V CDR1 and CDR2: MRHNA, SNTAGT. The CDR3 sequence is 14 residues long. After removal of 7 bases from V and 7 bases from J, the junction contained 4 bases not matched to a gene. CDR3 DNA: TGTGCCAGCAAATGGGACAGGGGAAATTCACCCCTCCACTTT. It specifies CASKWDRGNSPLHF.

CDR3 sequence (DNA): TGTGCCAGCAGCCAAAGCCGTTACGAGCAGTACTTC. This encodes CASSQSRYEQYF. The rearrangement uses TRBV11-2 and TRBJ2-7, with D unresolved. Germline CDR1 and CDR2: SGHAT and FQNNGV. V shed 5 bases and J shed 4 bases, with 9 bases lying between them. This CDR3 comprises 12 residues.

The chain recombines TRBV20-1 with TRBJ1-2; D remains ambiguous. Trimming removed 6 bases at V and 0 bases at J, with 5 bases between. The CDR3 contains 11 residues. From germline, CDR1 is DFQATT and CDR2 SNEGSKA (reference sequence). CDR3 amino acids: CSALANYGYTF. In DNA, the CDR3 is TGCAGTGCCCTTGCTAACTATGGCTACACCTTC.

About this clone: Other DNA sequences in this specimen translate into the identical CDR3. The rearrangement links TRBV7-9 to TRBJ2-2; D unresolved. This CDR3 is built from 15 residues. The V gene lost 1 base and the J gene lost 4 bases, with 10 bases spanning the gap. Per germline, CDR1 SEHNR and CDR2 FQNEAQ (reference sequence). CDR3 loop: CASSLGGRATGELFF. The CDR3 DNA sequence: TGTGCCAGCAGCTTAGGGGGTCGGGCCACCGGGGAGCTGTTTTTT.

V is TRBV7-2 and J is TRBJ2-7; 8 bases match TRBD1. The germline V gene has CDR1 SGHTA and CDR2 FQGNSA. J lost 5 bases, V lost 6 bases, and 9 bases had no gene match. The CDR3 sequence is 14 residues long. The chain's CDR3 is CASSQQGGVDEQYF. CDR3 nucleotides: TGTGCCAGCAGTCAACAGGGGGGAGTTGACGAGCAGTACTTC.

With respect to this clone: The sample holds other DNA sequences that translate to the same CDR3. The genes are TRBV12-3 or TRBV12-4 and TRBJ1-5; D gene uncertain. With 1 base removed from V and 7 bases from J, the gap between germline ends came to 5 bases. This CDR3 contains 12 residues. DNA for the CDR3: TGTGCCAGCAGTTTAGAAGCCCAGCCCCAGCATTTT. Translation gives CASSLEAQPQHF.

The DNA for the CDR3 is TGTGCCAGTAGTATAGCCCCCCCGGGCACTGAAGCTTTCTTT. Translation gives CASSIAPPGTEAFF. The gene calls are TRBV19 and TRBJ1-1; D gene unclear. The CDR3 consists of 14 residues. The germline CDR1 and CDR2 sequences are LNHDA and SQIVND (reference sequence). The V end lost 1 base, the J end lost 4 bases, and 10 bases lay between the germline ends.

The genes are TRBV6-5 and TRBJ1-4; TRBD1 is a possible D gene (6 bases). The CDR3 covers 14 residues. The V and J ends lost 4 bases and 8 bases respectively, with 14 bases between them. The germline V gene encodes CDR1 MNHEY and CDR2 SVGAGI. The CDR3 coding sequence is TGTGCCAGCAGTTGGGGGACATACGGCGAAAAACTGTTTTTT. It specifies CASSWGTYGEKLFF.

V gene TRBV18 combines with J gene TRBJ2-7; TRBD1 is a possible D gene (6 bases). The CDR3 covers 16 residues. The V gene lost 2 bases and the J gene lost 3 bases, with 17 bases spanning the gap. Germline V gene data show CDR1 as KGHSH and CDR2 as LQKENI. CDR3 sequence (DNA): TGTGCCAGCTCACCAAGATCAGAGGGGGTTTACTACGAGCAGTACTTC. Translated: CASSPRSEGVYYEQYF.

This chain joins TRBV3-1 (or the pseudogene TRBV3-2) and TRBJ2-7; 7 positions agree with TRBD2. The germline V gene encodes CDR1 LGHDT and CDR2 YNNKEL (reference sequence). The CDR3 is 13 amino acids. J gave up 3 bases and V 1 base, and 0 bases lay outside the gene matches. In nucleotides, the CDR3 is TGTGCCAGCAGCCAAGGGACTAGCTACGAGCAGTACTTC. Translation: CASSQGTSYEQYF.

This sequence joins TRBV7-8 and TRBJ2-2, with 11 bases identical to TRBD2. V lost 6 bases to trimming and J lost 8 bases; unmatched junction nucleotides: 11. There are 16 residues in the CDR3. The germline gives CDR1 SGHVS, CDR2 FQNEAQ. Here the CDR3 reads CASRQLAGEGTGELFF. DNA of the CDR3: TGTGCCAGCAGACAACTAGCGGGAGAGGGGACGGGGGAGCTGTTTTTT.

The V call is TRBV6-2 or TRBV6-3, the J call TRBJ2-7, with 7 bases that match TRBD1. Germline trimming cut 0 bases from V and 2 bases from J; bases unmatched to any gene: 13. The CDR3 runs 18 residues. CDR1 is MNHEY, CDR2 SVGEGT, per germline. Here the CDR3 DNA reads TGTGCCAGCAGTTACTCGATGGGACGAGGGACAGAGACCTACGAGCAGTACTTC. It translates to CASSYSMGRGTETYEQYF.

This sequence joins TRBV6-5 and TRBJ2-5, with 9 bases matching TRBD1. Per the germline V gene, CDR1 is MNHEY and CDR2 is SVGAGI. The V gene end was trimmed by 6 bases and the J gene end by 5 bases; junction bases not matched to a gene: 4. The CDR3 runs to 13 residues. CDR3 loop: CASRTGGRETQYF. CDR3 DNA: TGTGCCAGCAGAACAGGGGGCCGTGAGACCCAGTACTTC.

V is TRBV27 and J is TRBJ1-5; D gene unclear. Deletions cut 6 bases from V and 5 bases from J, with 17 bases between. The CDR3 extends over 15 amino acids. Germline values: CDR1 MNHEY, CDR2 SMNVEV (reference sequence). CDR3: CASSPSSGRDQPQHF. The CDR3, as DNA: TGTGCCAGCAGCCCTTCCTCCGGGAGGGATCAGCCCCAGCATTTT.

The CDR3 sequence is CASSPGVRPTQYF. The CDR3, as DNA: TGTGCCAGCAGCCCCGGGGTGCGGCCTACCCAGTACTTC. The gene calls are TRBV3-1 (or the pseudogene TRBV3-2) and TRBJ2-5; D is possibly TRBD2 (5 bases). The CDR3 is 13 amino acids. The germline V and J ends were trimmed by 4 bases and 8 bases, with 14 bases remaining between them. Germline loops: CDR1 LGHDT, CDR2 YNNKEL (reference sequence).

This clone was found once. The V gene is TRBV18, the J gene TRBJ2-7; tentatively, D is TRBD2 (5 bases). Trimming took off 3 bases at V and 3 bases at J, with 18 bases between the two ends. Germline CDR1 KGHSH, CDR2 LQKENI. CDR3 length: 16 residues. The CDR3 loop is CASSPADLGVGYEQYF. The CDR3 DNA reads TGTGCCAGCTCACCGGCAGATCTCGGGGTAGGCTACGAGCAGTACTTC.

This chain uses TRBV6-2 or TRBV6-3 with TRBJ2-1; TRBD2 aligns across 12 bases. This CDR3 comprises 16 residues. The V and J ends lost 6 bases and 9 bases, in that order; junction bases with no gene match: 12. Germline-derived CDR1 and CDR2 are MNHEY and SVGEGT. For the CDR3, the DNA is TGTGCCAGCAGGTACCTAGCGGGGGGGCTATCTGGTGAGCAGTTCTTC. Its protein is CASRYLAGGLSGEQFF.